The 5 T cell receptor beta chains below all came from one sample that was sequenced in a study of blood T cell repertoires in COVID-19. The protocol was immunoSEQ multiplex PCR, while the TCRdb copy is restricted to in-frame clones and leaves out a portion. The sample comprises over 150,000 clones, around 80% of which are singletons, and 5.5% to 8% rests with the top ten. The sequenced sample was peripheral blood. These receptors were collected from a woman in her thirties or forties with COVID-19, enrolled during active disease.

The chain uses TRBV28 and TRBJ2-7, with D perhaps matching TRBD2 (7 bases). The CDR3 is 14 residues long. Germline V lookup: CDR1 MDHEN, CDR2 SYDVKM. V was pared by 8 bases and J by 3 bases, with 17 bases between. In DNA, the CDR3 is TGTGCCAGCTTAGGGGGAGGGGAGGTCTACGAGCAGTACTTC. It encodes CASLGGGEVYEQYF.

V and J are TRBV19 and TRBJ1-1; D may be TRBD1 (6 bases). Germline V gene data show CDR1 as LNHDA and CDR2 as SQIVND (reference sequence). Deletions cut 6 bases from V and 2 bases from J, with 10 bases between. The CDR3 is 13 amino acids. In DNA, the CDR3 is TGTGCCAGTAGGGACAGACCAAACACTGAAGCTTTCTTT. It translates to CASRDRPNTEAFF. Complete variable domain (other parts from reference TRBV19 and TRBJ1-1): DGGITQSPKYLFRKEGQNVTLSCEQNLNHDAMYWYRQDPGQGLRLIYYSQIVNDFQKGDIAEGYSVSREKKESFPLTVTSAQKNPTAFYLCASRDRPNTEAFFGQGTRLTVV.

The count of this clone is one. This chain uses TRBV12-3 or TRBV12-4 with TRBJ2-7, with D possibly matching TRBD1 (6 bases). This CDR3 has 12 residues. V was cut by 7 bases and J by 3 bases, with 10 bases left in between. In DNA form, the CDR3 reads TGTGCCAGCACCTCACAGGGCTACGAGCAGTACTTC. Its translation is CASTSQGYEQYF.

The gene calls are TRBV7-9 and TRBJ2-7, with 7 bases matching TRBD2. CDR1 is SEHNR, CDR2 FQNEAQ, per germline (reference sequence). The CDR3 consists of 15 residues. Trimming cost V 6 bases and J 3 bases; bases outside gene matches: 11. Here the CDR3 reads CASSSYRDYSYEQYF. The CDR3 DNA reads as TGTGCCAGCAGTTCCTACCGGGACTACAGCTACGAGCAGTACTTC.

This clone was picked up one time. The chain recombines TRBV12-3 or TRBV12-4 with TRBJ2-7; D remains unclear. The CDR3 runs 11 residues. Trimming removed 6 bases from V and 4 bases from J, with 7 bases in between. The CDR3 sequence is CASSHRYEQYF. DNA of the CDR3: TGTGCCAGCAGCCATCGGTACGAGCAGTACTTC.